This record looks at one T cell receptor beta chain sequence and its context. The sample originates from a study of PD-L1 blockade in urothelial cancer. Profiling relied on immunoSEQ multiplex PCR, and the TCRdb table lists in-frame clones only, not all of them. This sample has about 52,000 clones; roughly 84% occur once, and the top ten carry 1% to 1.5%. The time point here: pretreatment peripheral blood. Trimming shortened V by 0 bases and J by 4 bases, and 14 bases separated the two germline ends. Germline V gene sequence: CDR1 SGHNT, CDR2 YYREEE (reference sequence). The CDR3 contains 16 residues.

Source: PBMCs, taken around atezolizumab (anti-PD-L1) treatment. V and J are TRBV5-4 and TRBJ2-1, with D possibly being TRBD2 (5 bases). This clonotype originated in a man aged 45 to 65 with urothelial cancer. The CDR3, as DNA: TGTGCCAGCAGCTTGGGGCTAGCTCGGGGATACAATGAGCAGTTCTTC. As protein: CASSLGLARGYNEQFF.